This T cell receptor beta chain was retrieved from a study of T cells in Graves' hyperthyroidism and ophthalmopathy. About the research overall: Pretreatment peripheral blood was obtained at initial diagnosis.

Fresh peripheral blood, roughly 9.6 ml, was the source of the PBMCs. The CDR3 has 13 amino acids. From germline, CDR1 is SGDLS and CDR2 YYNGEE. Trimming shortened V by 0 bases and J by 13 bases, and 14 bases separated the two germline ends. RNA transcripts yielded amplified TCR beta CDR3 regions. First-round RT-PCR with HTBI primers amplified the TCR CDR3 region. TCRdb used MiXCR to reprocess the multiplex PCR reads, holding one entry per CDR3 protein. The sample yields some 740,000 distinct CDR3 sequences, around 13% seen once. A remark on this clonotype: This clone may be a read error of a much larger clone one base away.

The sequence was obtained from a woman between 18 and 29 years old with Graves' hyperthyroidism. V usage is TRBV9 and J usage is TRBJ2-1; D tentatively fits TRBD1 or TRBD2 (5 bases each). Sequences were obtained from blood. CDR3 in amino acids: CASSVVDSGTQFF. The DNA for the CDR3 is TGTGCCAGCAGCGTAGTAGATTCAGGGACCCAGTTCTTC.